Listed here are 13 T cell receptor beta chains from one sample, sequenced in a study of blood T cells in healthy people across ages. Primed by a sample-barcoded 5' primer and a J-beta primer mix, a second PCR proceeded for about 6 to 12 cycles. Using its own MiXCR run on the 5' RACE reads, TCRdb lists one record per CDR3 protein. Of 1.2 million to 1.5 million distinct CDR3 sequences detected, roughly 45% appear once; the ten largest clones hold roughly 7.9%. Specimen: blood. Receptors originate from a woman younger than 30 in good health.

The chain combines TRBV12-3 or TRBV12-4 with TRBJ1-6; 9 bases are a match to TRBD1. This CDR3 is built from 16 residues. The V and J ends lost 0 bases and 13 bases, in that order; junction bases with no gene match: 10. Here the CDR3 reads CASSLAGTGFVAPLHF. The CDR3 DNA reads as TGTGCCAGCAGTTTAGCTGGGACAGGGTTTGTTGCGCCCCTCCACTTT.

The chain uses TRBV18 and TRBJ2-5; D might be TRBD2 (6 bases). V lost 0 bases, J lost 2 bases, and 10 bases lay in between. This CDR3 has 15 amino acids. Germline V gene data show CDR1 as KGHSH and CDR2 as LQKENI. This CDR3 is CASSPPEGLQETQYF. CDR3 nucleotides: TGTGCCAGCTCACCACCGGAGGGCCTTCAAGAGACCCAGTACTTC.

This clonotype was picked up a small number of times. The chain employs TRBV6-1 and TRBJ2-7; D is possibly TRBD1 (6 bases). Trimming pared 10 bases from V and 2 bases from J, leaving 18 bases between. CDR1 and CDR2 (germline): MNHNS, SASEGT. The CDR3 totals 14 residues. The CDR3 spells CATLPGQGPYEQYF. CDR3 coding DNA: TGTGCCACGCTCCCCGGCCAGGGGCCCTACGAGCAGTACTTC.

About this clonotype: A read error may be the cause here, since a much bigger clone is one base away. This chain links TRBV4-1 with TRBJ2-7; D unclear. Germline V gene sequence: CDR1 MGHRA, CDR2 YSYEKL. The CDR3 loop spans 14 amino acids. The CDR3 DNA sequence: TGCGCCCGCAGCCAAAGACCGATGCCCTACGAGCAGTACTTC. It yields the protein CARSQRPMPYEQYF.

This clonotype was recorded a few times. The chain couples TRBV20-1 to TRBJ1-5; D gene ambiguous. Germline V lookup: CDR1 DFQATT, CDR2 SNEGSKA (reference sequence). This CDR3 has 14 residues. Trimming took off 6 bases at V and 1 base at J, with 13 bases between the two ends. CDR3 loop: CSAKKGISNQPQHF. Written as DNA, the CDR3 is TGCAGTGCAAAAAAGGGTATAAGCAATCAGCCCCAGCATTTT.

Here the CDR3 reads CASSLRSSGRSGTDTQYF. The DNA of the CDR3 is TGCGCCAGCAGCTTGAGGTCTAGCGGGAGGTCGGGCACAGATACGCAGTATTTT. The chain joins TRBV5-1 to TRBJ2-3; 11 nucleotides agree with TRBD2. Germline V gene data show CDR1 as SGHRS and CDR2 as YFSETQ. V shed 1 base and J 1 base; nucleotides not matched to a gene: 8. CDR3 size: 18 residues.

The chain carries TRBV12-3 or TRBV12-4 and TRBJ1-5, with D unclear. The V end lost 6 bases, the J end lost 9 bases, and 12 bases lay between the germline ends. The CDR3 sequence is 12 residues long. CDR3 coding DNA: TGTGCCAGCAGGCTAAACGGCGCGCCCCAGCATTTT. Protein sequence: CASRLNGAPQHF.

The chain recombines TRBV3-1 with TRBJ1-3, with D possibly TRBD1 on 6 matching bases. This CDR3 has 16 amino acids. V lost 3 bases to trimming and J lost 4 bases, with 16 bases between them. The germline V gene has CDR1 LGHDT and CDR2 YNNKEL (reference sequence). CDR3 loop: CASSHRPAGAGNTIYF. The CDR3, as DNA: TGTGCCAGCAGCCATCGCCCGGCAGGGGCAGGAAACACCATATATTTT.

This chain joins TRBV5-1 and TRBJ2-1; 12 nucleotides line up with TRBD2. The J call may be wrong; the DNA end is better matched by TRBJ2-7. This CDR3 spans 15 amino acids. Germline CDR1 reads SGHRS; CDR2 reads YFSETQ. The CDR3 spells CASSWTSGIYNEQYF. The CDR3 bases are TGCGCCAGCAGCTGGACTAGCGGGATCTACAATGAGCAGTACTTC.

This clonotype was detected only a few times. The J gene is TRBJ1-1, the V gene TRBV12-5; D gene uncertain. Germline-derived CDR1 and CDR2 are LGHNT and FRNRAP. The CDR3 contains 12 residues. Trimming cost V 1 base and J 2 bases, with 2 bases left between them. CDR3 in amino acids: CASGLANTEAFF. For the CDR3, the DNA is TGTGCTAGTGGTTTGGCCAACACTGAAGCTTTCTTT.

The CDR3 bases are TGTGCCAGCAGCCTCGCTAGCGGGGGGCCCGTAGAGACCCAGTACTTC. It is translated as CASSLASGGPVETQYF. The chain has TRBV11-2 and TRBJ2-5; 11 bases fit TRBD2. This CDR3 region has 16 residues. Trimming at V came to 5 bases and at J to 4 bases, leaving 9 bases not matched to a gene. The germline V gene encodes CDR1 SGHAT and CDR2 FQNNGV.

The V gene is TRBV12-3 or TRBV12-4, the J gene TRBJ2-5; D is uncertain. CDR3 length equals 14 residues. V was shortened by 0 bases and J by 0 bases, with 5 bases between the two germline ends. CDR3 DNA sequence: TGTGCCAGCAGTTTAGCCCAGAACCAAGAGACCCAGTACTTC. This gives the protein CASSLAQNQETQYF.

In nucleotides, the CDR3 is TGTGCCAGCAGCTTAGCCGCAGGAACCAATCAGCCCCAGCATTTT. Its translation: CASSLAAGTNQPQHF. The chain uses TRBV7-2 and TRBJ1-5, with D hard to call. CDR1 is SGHTA, CDR2 FQGNSA, per germline. This CDR3 comprises 15 residues. With 0 bases removed from V and 3 bases from J, the gap between germline ends came to 9 bases.